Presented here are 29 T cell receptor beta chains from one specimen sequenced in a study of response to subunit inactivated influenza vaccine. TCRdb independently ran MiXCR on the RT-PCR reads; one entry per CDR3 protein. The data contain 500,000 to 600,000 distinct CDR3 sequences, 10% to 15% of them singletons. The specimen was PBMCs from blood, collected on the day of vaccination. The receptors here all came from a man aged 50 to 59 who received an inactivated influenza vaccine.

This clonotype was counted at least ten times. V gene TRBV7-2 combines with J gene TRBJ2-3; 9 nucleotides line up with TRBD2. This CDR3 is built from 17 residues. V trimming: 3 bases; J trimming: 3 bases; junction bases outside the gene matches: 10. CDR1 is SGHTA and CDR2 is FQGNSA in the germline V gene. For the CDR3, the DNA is TGTGCCAGCAGCTTTAGCGTTAGCGGGAGTGGGACAGATACGCAGTATTTT. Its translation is CASSFSVSGSGTDTQYF.

DNA of the CDR3: TGTGCCACCCAGGGTAATGGAAACACCATATATTTT. It codes for CATQGNGNTIYF. The V and J genes are TRBV10-3 and TRBJ1-3; a possible D gene is TRBD1 (5 bases). Germline-derived CDR1 and CDR2 are ENHRY and SYGVKD. V was shortened by 10 bases and J by 3 bases, with 10 bases between the two germline ends. The CDR3 length is 12 residues.

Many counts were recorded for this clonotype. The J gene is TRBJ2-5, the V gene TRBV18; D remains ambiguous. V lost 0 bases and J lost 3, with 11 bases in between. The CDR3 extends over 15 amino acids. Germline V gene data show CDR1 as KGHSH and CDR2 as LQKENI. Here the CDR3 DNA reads TGTGCCAGCTCACCACCCAACAGCGCAGAAGAGACCCAGTACTTC. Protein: CASSPPNSAEETQYF. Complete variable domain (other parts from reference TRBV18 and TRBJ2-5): NAGVMQNPRHLVRRRGQEARLRCSPMKGHSHVYWYRQLPEEGLKFMVYLQKENIIDESGMPKERFSAEFPKEGPSILRIQQVVRGDSAAYFCASSPPNSAEETQYFGPGTRLLVL.

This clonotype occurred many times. The DNA for the CDR3 is TGTGCCAGCAGCCGCTCGGGAGTAGGGGAGACCCAGTACTTC. This codes for CASSRSGVGETQYF. The V call is TRBV7-9, the J call TRBJ2-5, with TRBD2 as a possible D gene (6 bases). The CDR3 totals 14 residues. The germline gives CDR1 SEHNR, CDR2 FQNEAQ (reference sequence). Trimming cost V 5 bases and J 5 bases, with 15 bases left between them.

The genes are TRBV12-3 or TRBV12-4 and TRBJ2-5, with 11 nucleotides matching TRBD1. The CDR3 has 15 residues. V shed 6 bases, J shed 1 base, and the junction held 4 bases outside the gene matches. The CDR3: CASRVGTGGQETQYF. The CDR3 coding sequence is TGTGCCAGCAGAGTCGGGACAGGGGGCCAAGAGACCCAGTACTTC.

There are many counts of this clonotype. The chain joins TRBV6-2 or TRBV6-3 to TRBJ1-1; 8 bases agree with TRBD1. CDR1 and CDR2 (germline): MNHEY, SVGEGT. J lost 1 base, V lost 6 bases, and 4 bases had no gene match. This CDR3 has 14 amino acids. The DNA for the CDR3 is TGTGCCAGCAGACGGACAGGGACGAACACTGAAGCTTTCTTT. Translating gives CASRRTGTNTEAFF.

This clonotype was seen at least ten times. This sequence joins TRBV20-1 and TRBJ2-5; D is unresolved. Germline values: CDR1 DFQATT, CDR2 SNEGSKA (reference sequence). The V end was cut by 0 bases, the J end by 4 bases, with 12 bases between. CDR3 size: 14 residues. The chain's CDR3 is CSARELDHPETQYF. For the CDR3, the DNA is TGCAGTGCTAGAGAGCTGGACCACCCAGAGACCCAGTACTTC.

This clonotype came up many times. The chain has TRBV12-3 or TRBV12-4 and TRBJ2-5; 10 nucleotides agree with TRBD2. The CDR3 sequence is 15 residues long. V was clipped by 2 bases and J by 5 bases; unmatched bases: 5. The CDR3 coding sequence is TGTGCCAGCAGTTTAAGCGGGGGGGCGGTTGAGACCCAGTACTTC. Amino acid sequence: CASSLSGGAVETQYF.

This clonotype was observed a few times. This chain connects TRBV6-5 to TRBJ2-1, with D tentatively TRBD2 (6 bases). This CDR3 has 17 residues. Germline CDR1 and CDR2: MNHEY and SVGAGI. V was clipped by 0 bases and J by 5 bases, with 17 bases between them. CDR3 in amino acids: CASSYSTGPGGHNEQFF. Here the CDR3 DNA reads TGTGCCAGCAGTTACTCGACCGGGCCCGGAGGGCACAATGAGCAGTTCTTC.

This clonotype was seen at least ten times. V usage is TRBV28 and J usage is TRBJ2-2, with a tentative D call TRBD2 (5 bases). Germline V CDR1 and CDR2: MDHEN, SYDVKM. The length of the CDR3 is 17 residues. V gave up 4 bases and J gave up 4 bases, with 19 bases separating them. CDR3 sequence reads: CASSSPTEWAGTGELFF. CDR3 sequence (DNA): TGTGCCAGCAGTTCTCCCACCGAGTGGGCGGGCACCGGGGAGCTGTTTTTT.

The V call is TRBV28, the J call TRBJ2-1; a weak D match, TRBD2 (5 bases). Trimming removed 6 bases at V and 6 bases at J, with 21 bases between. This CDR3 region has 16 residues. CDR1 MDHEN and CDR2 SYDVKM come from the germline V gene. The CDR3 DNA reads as TGTGCCAGCAGGCCCCTCTTTTTGGGAGCTGGCAATGAGCAGTTCTTC. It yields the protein CASRPLFLGAGNEQFF.

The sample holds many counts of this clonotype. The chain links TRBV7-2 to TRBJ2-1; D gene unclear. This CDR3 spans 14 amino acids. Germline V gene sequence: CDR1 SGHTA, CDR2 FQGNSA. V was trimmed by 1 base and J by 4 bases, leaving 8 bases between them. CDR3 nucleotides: TGTGCCAGCAGCTTAGTGGGCCAATACAATGAGCAGTTCTTC. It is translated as CASSLVGQYNEQFF.

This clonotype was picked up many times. The CDR3 DNA reads TGTGCCAGCAGTTTGAGAGGGGGCTACGAGCAGTACTTC. It codes for CASSLRGGYEQYF. V and J are TRBV12-3 or TRBV12-4 and TRBJ2-7; D may be TRBD1 (6 bases). The V gene lost 3 bases and the J gene lost 3 bases, with 9 bases spanning the gap. The CDR3 length is 13 residues.

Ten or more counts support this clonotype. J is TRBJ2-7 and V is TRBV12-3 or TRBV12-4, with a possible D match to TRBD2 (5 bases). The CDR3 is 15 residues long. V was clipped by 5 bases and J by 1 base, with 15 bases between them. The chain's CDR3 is CASSMTPGKSYEQYF. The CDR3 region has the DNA TGTGCCAGCAGTATGACTCCGGGGAAATCCTACGAGCAGTACTTC.

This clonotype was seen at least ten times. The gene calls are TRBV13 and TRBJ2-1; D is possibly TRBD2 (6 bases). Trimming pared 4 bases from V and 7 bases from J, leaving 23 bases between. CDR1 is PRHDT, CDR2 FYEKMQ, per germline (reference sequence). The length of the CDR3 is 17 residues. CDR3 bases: TGTGCCAGCAGCTCCACTATCAAGGCGGGGAGAGAGAATGAGCAGTTCTTC. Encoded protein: CASSSTIKAGRENEQFF.

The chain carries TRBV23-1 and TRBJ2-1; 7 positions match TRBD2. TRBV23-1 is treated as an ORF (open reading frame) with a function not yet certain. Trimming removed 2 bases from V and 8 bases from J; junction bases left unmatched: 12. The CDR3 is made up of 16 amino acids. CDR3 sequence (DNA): TGCGCCAGCAGTCAAGGAGACAGCGGGAAGTTTTATGAGCAGTTCTTC. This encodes CASSQGDSGKFYEQFF.

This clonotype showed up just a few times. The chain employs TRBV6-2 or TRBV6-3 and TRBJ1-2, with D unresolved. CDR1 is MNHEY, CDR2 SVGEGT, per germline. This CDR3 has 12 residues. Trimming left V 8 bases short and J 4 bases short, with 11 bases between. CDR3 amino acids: CASADGPYGYTF. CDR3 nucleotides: TGTGCCAGCGCGGACGGGCCCTATGGCTACACCTTC.

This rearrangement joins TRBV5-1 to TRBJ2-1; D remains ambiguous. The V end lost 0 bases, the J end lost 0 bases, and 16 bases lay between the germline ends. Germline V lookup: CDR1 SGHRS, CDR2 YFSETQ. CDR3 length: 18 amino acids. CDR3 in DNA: TGCGCCAGCAGCTTGGCCCCGTCTTTACCAGGCTCCTACAATGAGCAGTTCTTC. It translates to CASSLAPSLPGSYNEQFF.

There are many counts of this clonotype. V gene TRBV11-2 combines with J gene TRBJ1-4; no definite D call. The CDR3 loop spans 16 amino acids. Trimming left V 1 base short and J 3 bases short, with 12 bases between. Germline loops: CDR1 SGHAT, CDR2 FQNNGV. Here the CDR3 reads CASSLVSWLPNEKLFF. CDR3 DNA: TGTGCCAGCAGCTTAGTCTCGTGGCTTCCTAATGAAAAACTGTTTTTT. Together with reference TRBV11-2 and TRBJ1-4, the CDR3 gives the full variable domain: EAGVAQSPRYKIIEKRQSVAFWCNPISGHATLYWYQQILGQGPKLLIQFQNNGVVDDSQLPKDRFSAERLKGVDSTLKIQPAKLEDSAVYLCASSLVSWLPNEKLFFGSGTQLSVL.

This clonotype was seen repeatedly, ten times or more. In DNA form, the CDR3 reads TGCAGTGCGCAATCGGGGGGGGGGACAGATACGCAGTATTTT. Residues: CSAQSGGGTDTQYF. This sequence joins TRBV20-1 and TRBJ2-3; 8 bases align to TRBD2. Germline CDR1 DFQATT, CDR2 SNEGSKA (reference sequence). The V and J ends lost 6 bases and 3 bases, in that order; junction bases with no gene match: 8. The length of the CDR3 is 14 residues.

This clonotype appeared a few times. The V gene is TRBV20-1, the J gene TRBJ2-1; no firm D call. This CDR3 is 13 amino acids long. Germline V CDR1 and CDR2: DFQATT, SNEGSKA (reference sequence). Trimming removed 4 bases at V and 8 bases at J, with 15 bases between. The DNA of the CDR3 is TGCAGTGCTATCTTCCAGCGAGACGATGAGCAGTTCTTC. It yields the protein CSAIFQRDDEQFF.

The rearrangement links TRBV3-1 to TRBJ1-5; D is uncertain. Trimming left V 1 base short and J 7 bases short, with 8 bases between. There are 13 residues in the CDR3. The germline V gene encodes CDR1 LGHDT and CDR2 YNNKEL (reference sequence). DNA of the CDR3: TGTGCCAGCAGCCAAGCGGGGAAGCAGCCCCAGCATTTT. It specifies CASSQAGKQPQHF. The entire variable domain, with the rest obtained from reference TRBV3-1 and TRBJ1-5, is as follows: DTAVSQTPKYLVTQMGNDKSIKCEQNLGHDTMYWYKQDSKKFLKIMFSYNNKELIINETVPNRFSPKSPDKAHLNLHINSLELGDSAVYFCASSQAGKQPQHFGDGTRLSIL.

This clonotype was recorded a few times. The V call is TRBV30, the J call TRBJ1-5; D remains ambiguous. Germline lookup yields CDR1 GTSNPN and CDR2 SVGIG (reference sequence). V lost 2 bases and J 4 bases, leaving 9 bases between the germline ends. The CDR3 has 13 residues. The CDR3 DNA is TGTGCCTGGAGTAGCAGCCCGAATCAGCCCCAGCATTTT. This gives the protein CAWSSSPNQPQHF.

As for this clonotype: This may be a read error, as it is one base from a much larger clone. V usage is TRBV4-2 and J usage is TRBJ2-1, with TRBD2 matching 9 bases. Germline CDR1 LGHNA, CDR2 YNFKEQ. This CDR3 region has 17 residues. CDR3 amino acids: CASSQALGLAGNNEHFF. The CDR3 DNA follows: TGTGCCAGCAGCCAAGCCCTTGGGCTAGCGGGGAACAATGAGCATTTCTTC.

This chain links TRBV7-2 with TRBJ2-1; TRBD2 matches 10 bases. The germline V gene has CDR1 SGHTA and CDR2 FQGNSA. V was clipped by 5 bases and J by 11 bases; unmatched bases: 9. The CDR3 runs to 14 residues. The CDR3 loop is CASSPLGLARQQFF. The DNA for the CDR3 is TGTGCCAGCAGCCCCTTGGGACTAGCGAGACAGCAGTTCTTC.

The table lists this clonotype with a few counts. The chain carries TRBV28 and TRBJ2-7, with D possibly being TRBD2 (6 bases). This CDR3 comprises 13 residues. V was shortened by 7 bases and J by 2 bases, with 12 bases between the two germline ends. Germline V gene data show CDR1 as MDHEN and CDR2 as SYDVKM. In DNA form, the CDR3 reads TGTGCCAGCATCGCGGGAAGGACCTACGAGCAGTACTTC. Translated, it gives CASIAGRTYEQYF.

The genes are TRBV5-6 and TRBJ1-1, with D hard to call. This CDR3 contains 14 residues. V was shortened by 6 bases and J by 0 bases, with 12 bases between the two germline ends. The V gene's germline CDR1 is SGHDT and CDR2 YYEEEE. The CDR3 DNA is TGTGCCAGCAACCGGGCATGGATGAACACTGAAGCTTTCTTT. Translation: CASNRAWMNTEAFF.

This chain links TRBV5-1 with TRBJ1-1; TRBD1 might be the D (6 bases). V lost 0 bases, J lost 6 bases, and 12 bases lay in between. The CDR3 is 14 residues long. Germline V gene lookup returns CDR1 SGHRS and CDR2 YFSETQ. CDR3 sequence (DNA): TGCGCCAGCAGCTTGGGCAGTGGGGGCCCTGAAGCTTTCTTT. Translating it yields CASSLGSGGPEAFF.

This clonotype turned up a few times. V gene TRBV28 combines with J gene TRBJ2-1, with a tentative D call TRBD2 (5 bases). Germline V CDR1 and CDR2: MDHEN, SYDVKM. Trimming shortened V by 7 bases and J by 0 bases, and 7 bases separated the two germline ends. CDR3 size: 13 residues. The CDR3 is CASNGNSYNEQFF. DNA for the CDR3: TGTGCCAGCAACGGGAACTCCTACAATGAGCAGTTCTTC.